The 13 T cell receptor beta chains presented below share a single source sample, sequenced in a study of T cells in localized non-small cell lung cancer. Assay used: immunoSEQ multiplex PCR; TCRdb lists only in-frame clones, some missing. The sample lists around 67,000 clones; about nine tenths were seen once. The sample was peripheral blood, taken before any cancer treatment. The receptors stem from a woman between 40 and 69 years old with stage I lung adenocarcinoma.

Of note for this clone: Other DNA sequences of this sample code for an identical CDR3. The gene calls are TRBV27 and TRBJ2-7; 8 bases map to TRBD1. The CDR3 spans 14 residues. The V gene end was trimmed by 3 bases and the J gene end by 1 base; junction bases not matched to a gene: 2. Germline values: CDR1 MNHEY, CDR2 SMNVEV (reference sequence). The CDR3 nucleotides read TGTGCCAGCAGTTTGGGGACAGGTTCCTACGAGCAGTACTTC. Its translation is CASSLGTGSYEQYF.

This chain connects TRBV4-1 to TRBJ1-2; D remains ambiguous. The CDR3 loop spans 13 amino acids. V was cut by 0 bases and J by 4 bases, with 6 bases left in between. Germline CDR1 MGHRA, CDR2 YSYEKL. The CDR3 loop is CASSQDGGYGYTF. The CDR3, as DNA: TGCGCCAGCAGCCAAGATGGCGGCTATGGCTACACCTTC.

This clone was seen only once. The chain is built from TRBV7-2 and TRBJ1-2; a weak D match, TRBD1 (5 bases). The CDR3 runs 15 residues. V lost 1 base to trimming and J lost 3 bases, with 12 bases between them. CDR1 SGHTA and CDR2 FQGNSA come from the germline V gene. For the CDR3, the DNA is TGTGCCAGCAGCTTAGATCAGGGTCCCTACTATGGCTACACCTTC. Translation: CASSLDQGPYYGYTF.

This clone was seen once. V gene TRBV6-5 combines with J gene TRBJ1-1; TRBD1 aligns across 7 bases. Germline assignment: CDR1 MNHEY and CDR2 SVGAGI. With 2 bases clipped from V and 13 bases from J, the junction kept 10 bases outside the gene matches. The CDR3 is made up of 13 amino acids. In DNA, the CDR3 is TGTGCCAGCAGTTACCGGGACAGCCCTATTGGTTTCTTT. This gives the protein CASSYRDSPIGFF.

V usage is TRBV27 and J usage is TRBJ2-7, with 8 bases fitting TRBD1. CDR1 and CDR2 from the germline V gene are MNHEY and SMNVEV (reference sequence). The CDR3 extends over 15 amino acids. The V segment lost 2 bases and the J segment 2 bases; nucleotides outside the gene matches: 5. CDR3 sequence reads: CASSLRQGSPYEQYF. Here the CDR3 DNA reads TGTGCCAGCAGTTTACGACAGGGGTCCCCCTACGAGCAGTACTTC.

This chain links TRBV5-1 with TRBJ2-1; TRBD2 might be the D (5 bases). CDR3 length equals 16 residues. The V end was cut by 0 bases, the J end by 9 bases, with 19 bases between. CDR1 is SGHRS and CDR2 is YFSETQ in the germline V gene. The CDR3: CASSLGTSRRGSEQFF. The CDR3 nucleotides are TGCGCCAGCAGCTTGGGAACTAGTCGGCGTGGGTCTGAGCAGTTCTTC.

V and J are TRBV30 and TRBJ1-3, with D possibly TRBD1 on 5 matching bases. CDR3 size: 16 residues. CDR1 GTSNPN and CDR2 SVGIG come from the germline V gene (reference sequence). Trimming shortened V by 0 bases and J by 1 base, and 13 bases separated the two germline ends. The chain's CDR3 is CAWSVLFDRSGNTIYF. For the CDR3, the DNA is TGTGCCTGGAGTGTTCTCTTCGACAGATCTGGAAACACCATATATTTT.

The chain carries TRBV28 and TRBJ2-5, with TRBD2 matching over 7 bases. There are 14 residues in the CDR3. The J segment lost 5 bases and the V segment lost 5 bases, leaving 8 bases of the junction unmatched. Germline assignment: CDR1 MDHEN and CDR2 SYDVKM. This CDR3 is CASSGEGGGETQYF. The CDR3 DNA sequence: TGTGCCAGCAGTGGGGAGGGCGGCGGGGAGACCCAGTACTTC.

The V and J genes are TRBV4-1 and TRBJ2-6; 7 positions match TRBD1. The CDR3 has 20 residues. Germline V gene lookup returns CDR1 MGHRA and CDR2 YSYEKL. Germline trimming cut 0 bases from V and 0 bases from J; bases unmatched to any gene: 11. For the CDR3, the DNA is TGCGCCAGCAGCCAAGACCGGACAGGCAAGCCCCTCTCTGGGGCCAACGTCCTGACTTTC. This encodes CASSQDRTGKPLSGANVLTF.

The chain couples TRBV21-1 to TRBJ2-3; the tabulated D call, TRBD1, remains unverified against the DNA. TRBV21-1 is marked as a pseudogene. The CDR3 runs to 16 residues. The CDR3 DNA is TGTGCCAGCAGCAGGGGAGACAAGACGGCACAGGGTACGCAGTATTTT. This sequence encodes CASSRGDKTAQGTQYF.

This clone was seen just once. The chain employs TRBV7-3 and TRBJ2-3; no clear D gene. Looked up from germline, CDR1 is SGHTA and CDR2 is FQGTGA. The V end lost 5 bases, the J end lost 2 bases, and 8 bases lay between the germline ends. The CDR3 loop spans 13 amino acids. CDR3 sequence: CASSLRNTDTQYF. CDR3 DNA: TGTGCCAGCAGCCTACGGAACACAGATACGCAGTATTTT. Combining the CDR3 with reference TRBV7-3 and TRBJ2-3 gives the whole variable domain GAGVSQTPSNKVTEKGKYVELRCDPISGHTALYWYRQSLGQGPEFLIYFQGTGAADDSGLPNDRFFAVRPEGSVSTLKIQRTERGDSAVYLCASSLRNTDTQYFGPGTRLTVL.

This clone was seen only a few times. DNA for the CDR3: TGTGCCAGCAGCTTAGGGGCCGGCGGGGGAGACATTCAGTACTTC. Encoded protein: CASSLGAGGGDIQYF. The rearrangement joins TRBV7-9 to TRBJ2-4; 7 nucleotides line up with TRBD2. From germline, CDR1 is SEHNR and CDR2 FQNEAQ (reference sequence). After removal of 1 base from V and 8 bases from J, the junction contained 8 bases not matched to a gene. The CDR3 contains 15 residues.

V is TRBV10-2 and J is TRBJ1-1; no clear D. CDR3 size: 17 residues. V dropped 3 bases and J dropped 0 bases, with 17 bases sitting between them. The germline V gene encodes CDR1 WSHSY and CDR2 SAAADI. The CDR3 loop is CASSESIGKDLNTEAFF. CDR3 DNA: TGCGCCAGCAGTGAATCAATCGGAAAGGATTTGAACACTGAAGCTTTCTTT.